This TCR beta chain was sequenced in a study of OX40 agonist ivuxolimab in advanced cancers. Study-level information: The dose-escalation cohort had hepatocellular carcinoma, melanoma, renal cell or head and neck cancer. General study results and limits: Expanded clones were, on average, more numerous among CD8+ T cells than CD4+.

The CDR3 is 15 residues long. V lost 4 bases, J lost 3 bases, and 5 bases stayed unmatched. Looked up from germline, CDR1 is SGHRS and CDR2 is YFSETQ. In the case of this clone: Antigen specificity is unknown.

TCRdb's table, derived via immunoSEQ multiplex PCR, lists solely in-frame clones and lacks some. The table records several thousand clones, about 95% of them present only once. The sequencing here drew on CD4+ or CD8+ T cells sorted from blood, taken in a trial of the OX40 agonist ivuxolimab. This TCR came from an adult with an advanced solid tumor such as melanoma, head and neck, liver or kidney cancer. This chain uses TRBV5-1 with TRBJ2-3; 10 bases map to TRBD1. The chain's CDR3 is CASSQWTGGTDTQYF. The CDR3 DNA is TGCGCCAGCAGCCAATGGACAGGGGGAACAGATACGCAGTATTTT.